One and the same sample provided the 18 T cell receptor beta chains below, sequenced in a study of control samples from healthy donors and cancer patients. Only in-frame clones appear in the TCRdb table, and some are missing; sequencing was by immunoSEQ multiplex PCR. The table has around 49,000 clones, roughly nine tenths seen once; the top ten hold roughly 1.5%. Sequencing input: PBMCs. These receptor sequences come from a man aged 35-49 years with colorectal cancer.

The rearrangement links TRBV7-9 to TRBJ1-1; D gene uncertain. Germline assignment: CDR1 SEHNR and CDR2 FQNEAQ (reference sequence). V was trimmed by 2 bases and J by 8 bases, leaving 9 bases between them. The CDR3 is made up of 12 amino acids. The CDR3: CASSLRSEEAFF. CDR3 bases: TGTGCCAGCAGCTTAAGATCGGAGGAAGCTTTCTTT.

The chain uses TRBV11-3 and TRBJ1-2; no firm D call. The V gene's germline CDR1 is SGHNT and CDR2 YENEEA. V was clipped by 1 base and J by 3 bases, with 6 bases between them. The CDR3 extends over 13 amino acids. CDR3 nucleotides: TGTGCCAGCAGCTTAGCCGCAGACTATGGCTACACCTTC. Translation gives CASSLAADYGYTF. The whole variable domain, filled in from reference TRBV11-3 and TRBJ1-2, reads EAGVVQSPRYKIIEKKQPVAFWCNPISGHNTLYWYLQNLGQGPELLIRYENEEAVDDSQLPKDRFSAERLKGVDSTLKIQPAELGDSAVYLCASSLAADYGYTFGSGTRLTVV.

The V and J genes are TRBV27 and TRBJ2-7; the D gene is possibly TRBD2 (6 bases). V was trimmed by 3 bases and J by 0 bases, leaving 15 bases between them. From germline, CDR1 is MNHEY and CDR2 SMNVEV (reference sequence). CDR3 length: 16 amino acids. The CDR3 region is CASSFGSGRSSYEQYF. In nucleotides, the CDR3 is TGTGCCAGCAGTTTTGGTAGCGGCAGAAGCTCCTACGAGCAGTACTTC.

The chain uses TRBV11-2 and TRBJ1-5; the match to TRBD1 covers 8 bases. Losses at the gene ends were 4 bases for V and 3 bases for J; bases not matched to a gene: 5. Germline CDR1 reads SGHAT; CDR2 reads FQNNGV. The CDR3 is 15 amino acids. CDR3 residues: CASSYGQGYNQPQHF. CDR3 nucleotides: TGTGCCAGCAGCTACGGACAGGGCTACAATCAGCCCCAGCATTTT.

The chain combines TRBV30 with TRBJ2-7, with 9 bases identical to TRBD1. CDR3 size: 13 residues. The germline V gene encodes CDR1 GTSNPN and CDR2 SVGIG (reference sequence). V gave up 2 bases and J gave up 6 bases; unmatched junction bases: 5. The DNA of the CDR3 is TGTGCCTGGAGTACCGGACAGGGGCCCGAGCAGTACTTC. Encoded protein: CAWSTGQGPEQYF.

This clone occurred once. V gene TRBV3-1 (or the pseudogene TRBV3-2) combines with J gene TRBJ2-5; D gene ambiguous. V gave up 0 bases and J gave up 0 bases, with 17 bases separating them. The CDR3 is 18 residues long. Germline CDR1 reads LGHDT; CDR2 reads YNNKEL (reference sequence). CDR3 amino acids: CASSQDGLTHYNQETQYF. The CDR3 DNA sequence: TGTGCCAGCAGCCAAGATGGGCTGACGCATTATAACCAAGAGACCCAGTACTTC.

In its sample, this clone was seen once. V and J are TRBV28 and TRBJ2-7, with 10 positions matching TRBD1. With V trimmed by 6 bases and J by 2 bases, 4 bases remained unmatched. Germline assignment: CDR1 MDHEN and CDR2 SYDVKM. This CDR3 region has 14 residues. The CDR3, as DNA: TGTGCCAGCAGCCGGACAGGGGGGACCTACGAGCAGTACTTC. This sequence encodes CASSRTGGTYEQYF. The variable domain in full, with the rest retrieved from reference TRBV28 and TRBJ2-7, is DVKVTQSSRYLVKRTGEKVFLECVQDMDHENMFWYRQDPGLGLRLIYFSYDVKMKEKGDIPEGYSVSREKKERFSLILESASTNQTSMYLCASSRTGGTYEQYFGPGTRLTVT.

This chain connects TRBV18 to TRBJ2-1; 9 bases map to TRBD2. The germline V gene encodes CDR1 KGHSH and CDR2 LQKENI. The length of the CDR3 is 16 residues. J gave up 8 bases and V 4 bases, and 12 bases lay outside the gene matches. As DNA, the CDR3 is TGTGCCAGCTCACTCTATAGCGGGAGTGGTGCGGATGAGCAGTTCTTC. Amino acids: CASSLYSGSGADEQFF.

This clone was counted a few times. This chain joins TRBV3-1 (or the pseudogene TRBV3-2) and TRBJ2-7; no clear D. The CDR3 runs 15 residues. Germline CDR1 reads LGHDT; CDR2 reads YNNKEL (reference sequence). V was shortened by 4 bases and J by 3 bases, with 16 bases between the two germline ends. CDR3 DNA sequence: TGTGCCAGCAGCCTCAGGTGGGGTAAGGACTACGAGCAGTACTTC. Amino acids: CASSLRWGKDYEQYF.

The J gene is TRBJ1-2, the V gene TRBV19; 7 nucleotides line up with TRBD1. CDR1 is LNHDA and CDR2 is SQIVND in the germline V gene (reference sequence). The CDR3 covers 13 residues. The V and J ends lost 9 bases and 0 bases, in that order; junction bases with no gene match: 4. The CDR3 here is CASKGASNYGYTF. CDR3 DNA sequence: TGTGCCAGCAAGGGGGCGTCTAACTATGGCTACACCTTC.

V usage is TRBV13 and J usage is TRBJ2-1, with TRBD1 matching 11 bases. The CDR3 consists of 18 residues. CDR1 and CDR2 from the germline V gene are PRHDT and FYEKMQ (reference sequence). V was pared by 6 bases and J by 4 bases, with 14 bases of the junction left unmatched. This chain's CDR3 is CASSDSPGTGGRYNEQFF. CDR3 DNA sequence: TGTGCCAGCAGTGATTCTCCCGGGACAGGGGGAAGGTACAATGAGCAGTTCTTC.

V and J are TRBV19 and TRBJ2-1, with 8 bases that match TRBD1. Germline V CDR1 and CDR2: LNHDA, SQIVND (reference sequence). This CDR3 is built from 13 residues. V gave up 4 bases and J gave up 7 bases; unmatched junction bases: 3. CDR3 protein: CASSTGGNNEQFF. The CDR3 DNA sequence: TGTGCCAGTAGTACAGGGGGCAATAATGAGCAGTTCTTC.

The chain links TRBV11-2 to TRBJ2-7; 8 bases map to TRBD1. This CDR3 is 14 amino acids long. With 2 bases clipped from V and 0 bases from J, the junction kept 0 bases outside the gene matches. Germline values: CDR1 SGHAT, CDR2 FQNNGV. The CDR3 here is CASSLTGGSYEQYF. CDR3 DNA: TGTGCCAGCAGCTTAACAGGGGGCTCCTACGAGCAGTACTTC.

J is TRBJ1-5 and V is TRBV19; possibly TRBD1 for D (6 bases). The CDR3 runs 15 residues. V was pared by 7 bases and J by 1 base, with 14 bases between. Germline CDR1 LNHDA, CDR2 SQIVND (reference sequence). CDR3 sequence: CASNPTGPSNQPQHF. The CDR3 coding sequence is TGTGCCAGTAACCCGACAGGACCAAGCAATCAGCCCCAGCATTTT.

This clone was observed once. The CDR3 sequence: CASSPGLYSNQPQHF. The CDR3 region has the DNA TGTGCCAGCAGTCCCGGGCTTTATAGCAATCAGCCCCAGCATTTT. The V call is TRBV11-2, the J call TRBJ1-5; D is unclear. CDR3 size: 15 residues. V lost 6 bases and J 0 bases, leaving 12 bases between the germline ends. Looked up from germline, CDR1 is SGHAT and CDR2 is FQNNGV.

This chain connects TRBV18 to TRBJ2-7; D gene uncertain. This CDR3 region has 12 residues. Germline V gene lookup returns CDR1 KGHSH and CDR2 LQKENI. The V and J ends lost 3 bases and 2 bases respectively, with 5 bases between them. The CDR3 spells CASSPIPYEQYF. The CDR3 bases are TGTGCCAGCTCACCTATTCCCTACGAGCAGTACTTC.

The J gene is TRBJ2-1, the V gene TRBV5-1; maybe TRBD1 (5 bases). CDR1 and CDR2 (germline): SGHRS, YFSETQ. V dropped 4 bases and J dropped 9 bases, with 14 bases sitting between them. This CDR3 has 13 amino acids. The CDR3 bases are TGCGCCAGCAGCGAAACCCCTAGGGGTGAGCAGTTCTTC. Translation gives CASSETPRGEQFF.

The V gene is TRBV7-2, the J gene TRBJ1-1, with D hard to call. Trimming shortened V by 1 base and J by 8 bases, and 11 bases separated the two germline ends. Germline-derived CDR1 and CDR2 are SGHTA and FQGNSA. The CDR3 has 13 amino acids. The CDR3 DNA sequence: TGTGCCAGCAGCTTAGTCGCCAGGATCGAAGCTTTCTTT. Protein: CASSLVARIEAFF. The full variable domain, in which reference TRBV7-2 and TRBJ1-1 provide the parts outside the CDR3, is GAGVSQSPSNKVTEKGKDVELRCDPISGHTALYWYRQSLGQGLEFLIYFQGNSAPDKSGLPSDRFSAERTGGSVSTLTIQRTQQEDSAVYLCASSLVARIEAFFGQGTRLTVV.